Each of the 4 T cell receptor beta chains below was sequenced from the same sample in a study of blood T cells in healthy people across ages (dated by TCRdb to between 2014 and 2017). The library came from 5' RACE. The sequencer was an Illumina HiSeq 2500. The second PCR ran for roughly 7 to 11 cycles and used a J-beta primer mix along with a sample-barcoded 5' primer. TCRdb ran its own pipeline on the public reads, namely fastp trimming at Q25 and MiXCR clone calling, and kept in-frame beta chains. Records with the same CDR3 protein are collapsed into one entry carrying the most frequent genes and DNA. The sample table records roughly 500,000 distinct CDR3 sequences; about 25% of these occur just once. The ten biggest clones cover about 18% of the sample. Sequences were obtained from blood. These TCRs come from a woman in her sixties or seventies in good health.

The rearrangement links TRBV12-3 or TRBV12-4 to TRBJ2-1, with D maybe TRBD1 (5 bases). Trimming took off 6 bases at V and 13 bases at J, with 16 bases between the two ends. This CDR3 contains 12 residues. The CDR3 DNA reads TGTGCCAGCAGCTATGACAGAAGGTCCCAGTTCTTC. Translated, it gives CASSYDRRSQFF.

This rearrangement joins TRBV20-1 to TRBJ1-4; perhaps TRBD1 as D (6 bases). Germline CDR1 and CDR2: DFQATT and SNEGSKA (reference sequence). The CDR3 is made up of 15 amino acids. V lost 0 bases, J lost 8 bases, and 16 bases lay in between. The CDR3 protein is CSARDGRGRGEKLFF. The CDR3 DNA reads as TGCAGTGCTAGAGATGGCCGTGGGAGGGGGGAAAAACTGTTTTTT.

Of note for this clonotype: Germline is not matched at one junction end, which may reflect a read error. The chain recombines TRBV7-6 with TRBJ2-5; 7 nucleotides match TRBD2. Germline V gene lookup returns CDR1 SGHVS and CDR2 FNYEAQ. The CDR3 sequence is 16 residues long. The CDR3 region has the DNA TGTGCCGGCAGCAACCCCTCGGGACTACCCCTGGAGACCCAGTACTTC. This encodes CAGSNPSGLPLETQYF.

Only a few counts were recorded for this clonotype. The gene calls are TRBV7-9 and TRBJ1-4; perhaps TRBD1 as D (5 bases). This CDR3 region has 16 residues. CDR1 is SEHNR and CDR2 is FQNEAQ in the germline V gene (reference sequence). The V end was cut by 4 bases, the J end by 0 bases, with 12 bases between. The CDR3 is CASSSGTLATNEKLFF. CDR3 bases: TGTGCCAGCAGCTCGGGGACCCTTGCAACTAATGAAAAACTGTTTTTT.